The text below deals with one T cell receptor beta chain. The record originates from a study of control samples from healthy donors and cancer patients. Sequencing used immunoSEQ multiplex PCR; TCRdb keeps in-frame clones, though not all of them. The sample lists approximately 110,000 clones, about 89% occurring once. Germline V lookup: CDR1 SNHLY, CDR2 FYNNEI. CDR3 size: 16 residues. V was cut by 6 bases and J by 1 base, with 13 bases left in between. The sequenced material came from blood. The receptor comes from a woman between 18 and 30 years old in good health. The chain links TRBV2 to TRBJ2-6; maybe TRBD1 (6 bases). The CDR3 DNA reads as TGTGCCAGCAGCCTCATAAGGGGGTCTGGGGCCAACGTCCTGACTTTC. It yields the protein CASSLIRGSGANVLTF.